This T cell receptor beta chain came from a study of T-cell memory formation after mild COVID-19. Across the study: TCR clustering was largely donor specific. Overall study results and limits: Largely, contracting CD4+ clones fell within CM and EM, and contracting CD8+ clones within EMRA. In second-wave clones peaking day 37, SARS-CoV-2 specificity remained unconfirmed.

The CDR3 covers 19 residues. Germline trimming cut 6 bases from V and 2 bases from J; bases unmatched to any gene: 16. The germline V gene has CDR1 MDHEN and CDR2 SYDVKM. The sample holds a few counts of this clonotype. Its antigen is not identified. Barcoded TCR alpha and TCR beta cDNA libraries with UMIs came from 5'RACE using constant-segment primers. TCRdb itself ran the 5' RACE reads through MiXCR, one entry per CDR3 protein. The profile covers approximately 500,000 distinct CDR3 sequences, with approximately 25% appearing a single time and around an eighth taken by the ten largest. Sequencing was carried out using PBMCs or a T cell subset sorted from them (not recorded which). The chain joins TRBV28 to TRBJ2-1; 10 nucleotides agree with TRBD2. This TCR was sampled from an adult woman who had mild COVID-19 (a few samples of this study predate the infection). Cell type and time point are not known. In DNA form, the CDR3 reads TGTGCCAGCAGGTCGGCGTATCGGCTAGCGGGAGCCACCTACAATGAGCAGTTCTTC. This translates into CASRSAYRLAGATYNEQFF.